Below are 3 T cell receptor beta chains sequenced from a single sample in a study of blood T cell repertoires in COVID-19. Profiled with immunoSEQ multiplex PCR; TCRdb holds only in-frame clones, not every one. The sample yields 150,000 to 200,000 clones, approximately 83% seen once. The source material was peripheral blood. Receptors were obtained from a human donor in a cohort sampled during active COVID-19.

V usage is TRBV6-1 and J usage is TRBJ1-2, with 10 nucleotides matching TRBD1. The CDR3 runs 20 residues. CDR1 is MNHNS and CDR2 is SASEGT in the germline V gene. The J segment lost 4 bases and the V segment lost 1 base, leaving 18 bases of the junction unmatched. CDR3 residues: CASSEVGWDRGFPLRYGYTF. The CDR3 DNA sequence: TGTGCCAGCAGTGAAGTAGGGTGGGACAGGGGATTCCCACTGCGCTATGGCTACACCTTC.

This clone was recorded many times. Other DNA sequences in the sample encode the same CDR3. The genes are TRBV6-6 and TRBJ1-1; 8 nucleotides agree with TRBD1. The J segment lost 5 bases and the V segment lost 7 bases, leaving 6 bases of the junction unmatched. The CDR3 sequence is 13 residues long. CDR1 is MNHNY, CDR2 SVGAGI, per germline (reference sequence). DNA of the CDR3: TGTGCCAGCACCACCACAGGGGGTACTGAAGCTTTCTTT. This sequence encodes CASTTTGGTEAFF.

This chain uses TRBV5-6 with TRBJ2-7; unclear D gene. Germline assignment: CDR1 SGHDT and CDR2 YYEEEE. The V gene lost 5 bases and the J gene lost 2 bases, with 11 bases spanning the gap. The CDR3 consists of 13 residues. The CDR3 sequence: CASRSTATYEQYF. CDR3 sequence (DNA): TGTGCCAGCAGGTCTACAGCCACCTACGAGCAGTACTTC.